This passage covers 10 T cell receptor beta chains from one sample sequenced in a study of shared T cell receptors in the human thymus. The table came from immunoSEQ multiplex PCR; TCRdb's copy has only in-frame clones and leaves some out. Among hundreds of thousands of clones listed, more than 75% were seen once. A further study also used this sample, focusing on human thymus T cells.

The material sequenced was thymocytes. All receptors derive from a boy under three years old with a congenital heart defect.

This chain links TRBV7-9 with TRBJ2-3; 8 nucleotides line up with TRBD2. With 1 base clipped from V and 4 bases from J, the junction kept 10 bases outside the gene matches. The CDR3 contains 17 residues. Germline assignment: CDR1 SEHNR and CDR2 FQNEAQ (reference sequence). In DNA, the CDR3 is TGTGCCAGCAGCTTAGTTCCTCCGCGGGGGGCTTCAGATACGCAGTATTTT. It is translated as CASSLVPPRGASDTQYF. The complete variable domain, with remaining parts taken from reference TRBV7-9 and TRBJ2-3, reads DTGVSQNPRHKITKRGQNVTFRCDPISEHNRLYWYRQTLGQGPEFLTYFQNEAQLEKSRLLSDRFSAERPKGSFSTLEIQRTEQGDSAMYLCASSLVPPRGASDTQYFGPGTRLTVL.

V is TRBV7-4 and J is TRBJ2-5, with 12 bases fitting TRBD2. V dropped 6 bases and J dropped 1; count of bases not matched to a gene: 6. Germline-derived CDR1 and CDR2 are SGHVT and SQSDAQ. The length of the CDR3 is 16 residues. CDR3 sequence (DNA): TGTGCCAGCAGGCCTCCTAGCGGGGGGGCCCAAGAGACCCAGTACTTC. Amino acid sequence: CASRPPSGGAQETQYF.

This clone was seen more than once but under ten times. The V call is TRBV6-5, the J call TRBJ1-1, with D perhaps TRBD1 (5 bases). Trimming took 5 bases from V and 4 from J, leaving 17 bases between them. The CDR3 length is 15 residues. Germline lookup yields CDR1 MNHEY and CDR2 SVGAGI. The CDR3 sequence is CASSPQEGTCTEAFF. The CDR3 DNA reads TGTGCCAGCAGTCCACAGGAGGGGACTTGCACTGAAGCTTTCTTT.

This chain uses TRBV6-5 with TRBJ1-1, with a tentative D call TRBD1 (6 bases). Germline CDR1 is MNHEY and CDR2 is SVGAGI. With 0 bases removed from V and 1 base from J, the gap between germline ends came to 6 bases. CDR3 length equals 14 residues. The DNA for the CDR3 is TGTGCCAGCAGTTACTCGACAGGGAACACTGAAGCTTTCTTT. This gives the protein CASSYSTGNTEAFF.

The chain has TRBV5-6 and TRBJ2-5; a weak D match, TRBD2 (6 bases). V was clipped by 4 bases and J by 5 bases, with 9 bases between them. CDR3 length: 12 amino acids. In germline, CDR1 is SGHDT, CDR2 YYEEEE. DNA of the CDR3: TGTGCCAGCAGCCCGGGGAGGGAGACCCAGTACTTC. Translating gives CASSPGRETQYF.

In its sample, this clone was seen a few times. The chain carries TRBV30 and TRBJ2-7; D call uncertain. Germline V gene lookup returns CDR1 GTSNPN and CDR2 SVGIG (reference sequence). CDR3 size: 12 residues. V was shortened by 0 bases and J by 7 bases, with 10 bases between the two germline ends. The CDR3 bases are TGTGCCTGGAGTGTACTGGGCGTTGAGCAGTACTTC. Amino acid sequence: CAWSVLGVEQYF.

V is TRBV9 and J is TRBJ2-3; 7 bases are shared with TRBD1. Germline V gives CDR1 SGDLS, CDR2 YYNGEE. V trimming: 3 bases; J trimming: 1 base; junction bases outside the gene matches: 5. The CDR3 consists of 15 residues. The CDR3 sequence: CASSASGTGTDTQYF. In nucleotides, the CDR3 is TGTGCCAGCAGCGCTTCCGGGACAGGCACAGATACGCAGTATTTT.

The genes are TRBV7-3 and TRBJ2-1; the match to TRBD2 covers 16 bases. Germline V gene lookup returns CDR1 SGHTA and CDR2 FQGTGA. The CDR3 has 18 amino acids. V was clipped by 7 bases and J by 0 bases; unmatched bases: 6. CDR3 region: CASNMGLAGGTSYNEQFF. In DNA form, the CDR3 reads TGTGCCAGCAACATGGGACTAGCGGGGGGGACCTCCTACAATGAGCAGTTCTTC.

This chain links TRBV12-5 with TRBJ1-3, with 7 bases fitting TRBD1. The CDR3 covers 18 residues. CDR1 LGHNT and CDR2 FRNRAP come from the germline V gene. V dropped 2 bases and J dropped 1; count of bases not matched to a gene: 11. The CDR3 DNA reads as TGTGCTAGTGGTTTGAGAACGGGACAGTTGGAGTCTGGAAACACCATATATTTT. Its protein product is CASGLRTGQLESGNTIYF.

The chain recombines TRBV28 with TRBJ2-7; 9 positions match TRBD2. This CDR3 is 15 amino acids long. Germline lookup yields CDR1 MDHEN and CDR2 SYDVKM. The junction had 6 bases not matched to a gene; V was cut back by 6 bases and J by 0 bases. Here the CDR3 reads CASSSHSGSSYEQYF. The CDR3 DNA is TGTGCCAGCAGCTCACATAGCGGGAGCTCCTACGAGCAGTACTTC.